A single sample is the source of the 13 T cell receptor beta chains below, sequenced in a study of OX40 agonist ivuxolimab in advanced cancers. Clones were sequenced by immunoSEQ multiplex PCR, and TCRdb holds only the in-frame ones, with some missing. Of 85,000 to 100,000 clones detected, 85% to 95% appear once; the ten largest clones hold 0.25% to 0.3%. The specimen comprised CD4+ or CD8+ T cells sorted from blood, sampled in a trial of the OX40 agonist ivuxolimab. The origin of the receptors is an adult with an advanced solid tumor such as melanoma, head and neck, liver or kidney cancer.

This sequence joins TRBV11-2 and TRBJ2-7; D gene unclear. This CDR3 spans 12 amino acids. Germline loops: CDR1 SGHAT, CDR2 FQNNGV. Deletions cut 0 bases from V and 6 bases from J, with 6 bases between. This CDR3 is CASSLDLSEQYF. DNA of the CDR3: TGTGCCAGCAGCTTAGATCTCAGCGAGCAGTACTTC.

The chain has TRBV6-6 and TRBJ1-2; D unresolved. V was clipped by 7 bases and J by 7 bases, with 13 bases between them. This CDR3 is 12 amino acids long. The V gene's germline CDR1 is MNHNY and CDR2 SVGAGI (reference sequence). The CDR3 sequence: CASTKDEGGYTF. CDR3 coding DNA: TGTGCCAGCACCAAGGACGAGGGTGGCTACACCTTC.

The V gene is TRBV4-1, the J gene TRBJ2-1; possible D gene TRBD2, 6 bases. Germline V CDR1 and CDR2: MGHRA, YSYEKL. The V and J ends lost 4 bases and 3 bases respectively, with 10 bases between them. The CDR3 loop spans 14 amino acids. CDR3 amino acids: CASSPGLLYNEQFF. The CDR3 DNA is TGCGCCAGCAGCCCGGGACTTCTCTACAATGAGCAGTTCTTC.

V is TRBV15 and J is TRBJ1-5, with 9 bases identical to TRBD1. The V segment lost 5 bases and the J segment 9 bases; nucleotides outside the gene matches: 11. CDR1 and CDR2 from the germline V gene are LNHNV and YYDKDF (reference sequence). The CDR3 is 15 amino acids. The CDR3 loop is CATSPQRDRDSPQHF. The CDR3 region has the DNA TGTGCCACCAGCCCTCAAAGGGACAGGGACTCGCCCCAGCATTTT.

This chain links TRBV6-6 with TRBJ1-1; D is undetermined. Germline-derived CDR1 and CDR2 are MNHNY and SVGAGI (reference sequence). This CDR3 has 12 amino acids. Trimming stripped 2 bases from V and 4 bases from J, with 5 bases between. The CDR3: CASSYAGTEAFF. As DNA, the CDR3 is TGTGCCAGCAGTTACGCGGGCACTGAAGCTTTCTTT.

V and J are TRBV30 and TRBJ2-7; D remains ambiguous. Germline lookup yields CDR1 GTSNPN and CDR2 SVGIG (reference sequence). This CDR3 is 13 amino acids long. V was cut by 0 bases and J by 2 bases, with 8 bases left in between. CDR3 sequence (DNA): TGTGCCTGGAGTGTAAGGGTCGCCTACGAGCAGTACGTC. Amino acids: CAWSVRVAYEQYV.

This chain joins TRBV29-1 and TRBJ2-3, with D possibly matching TRBD1 (6 bases). Trimming removed 7 bases at V and 4 bases at J, with 21 bases between. Germline CDR1 and CDR2: SQVTM and ANQGSEA. The CDR3 is made up of 15 amino acids. CDR3 nucleotide sequence: TGCAGCGCGAACGCTAGACAGGTTAGCCCAGATACGCAGTATTTT. It is translated as CSANARQVSPDTQYF.

The chain combines TRBV7-9 with TRBJ2-2; TRBD2 aligns across 8 bases. The junction had 12 bases not matched to a gene; V was cut back by 4 bases and J by 5 bases. The length of the CDR3 is 17 residues. The germline gives CDR1 SEHNR, CDR2 FQNEAQ (reference sequence). This CDR3 reads CASSSTPSGRDTGELFF. In DNA form, the CDR3 reads TGTGCCAGCAGCTCAACGCCAAGCGGGAGAGATACCGGGGAGCTGTTTTTT.

The chain combines TRBV28 with TRBJ1-1; D might be TRBD1 (5 bases). Germline CDR1 is MDHEN and CDR2 is SYDVKM. The CDR3 is 16 residues long. The V and J ends lost 5 bases and 4 bases respectively, with 20 bases between them. CDR3 protein: CASSPYPTGVGTEAFF. As DNA, the CDR3 is TGTGCCAGCAGTCCCTATCCGACGGGGGTGGGCACTGAAGCTTTCTTT.

The V call is TRBV7-2, the J call TRBJ2-5; D is unclear. This CDR3 comprises 11 residues. Germline V gene data show CDR1 as SGHTA and CDR2 as FQGNSA. V dropped 2 bases and J dropped 7 bases, with 5 bases sitting between them. The DNA for the CDR3 is TGTGCCAGCAGCTTAATGGGGACCCAGTACTTC. It codes for CASSLMGTQYF.

J is TRBJ2-1 and V is TRBV18; maybe TRBD2 (5 bases). Germline CDR1 KGHSH, CDR2 LQKENI. The CDR3 has 15 residues. V lost 3 bases, J lost 6 bases, and 15 bases lay in between. The CDR3 is CASSPGDGQRNEQFF. CDR3 sequence (DNA): TGTGCCAGCTCACCCGGGGATGGGCAGCGCAATGAGCAGTTCTTC.

For this clone: The sample contains more than one DNA sequence encoding this CDR3. The chain joins TRBV29-1 to TRBJ2-7; TRBD1 agrees at 9 bases. CDR3 length: 15 residues. Germline V lookup: CDR1 SQVTM, CDR2 ANQGSEA. For the CDR3, the DNA is TGCAGCGTGGCCTCGGGACAGGGTCAGGCCTATGAGCAGTACGTC. Amino acids: CSVASGQGQAYEQYV.

The chain uses TRBV5-1 and TRBJ2-1, with TRBD1 as a possible D gene (8 bases). The V end was cut by 3 bases, the J end by 7 bases, with 20 bases between. Germline lookup yields CDR1 SGHRS and CDR2 YFSETQ. The CDR3 loop spans 16 amino acids. CDR3 coding DNA: TGCGCCAGCAGCTGGACAGGGAGGGCCGGGGAGAATGAGCAGTTCTTC. Protein sequence: CASSWTGRAGENEQFF.